This TCR beta chain came from a study of blood T cell repertoires in COVID-19. Study context: Both acute and convalescent COVID-19 samples were obtained from the United States, Italy and Spain.

There are 15 residues in the CDR3. Germline lookup yields CDR1 MNHEY and CDR2 SVGAGI. The V end was cut by 6 bases, the J end by 3 bases, with 18 bases between. Using immunoSEQ multiplex PCR, the repertoire was profiled, and TCRdb retains in-frame clones only, with some absent. The sample carries 160,000 or so clones, around four fifths recorded once. The chain carries TRBV6-5 and TRBJ2-7; D may be TRBD1 (6 bases). Sequencing input: peripheral blood. The clonotype comes from a man in his sixties or seventies with active or convalescent COVID-19. Written as DNA, the CDR3 is TGTGCCAGCAGGGGGGCCCTCGTGGGAAACTACGAGCAGTACTTC. Protein sequence: CASRGALVGNYEQYF.